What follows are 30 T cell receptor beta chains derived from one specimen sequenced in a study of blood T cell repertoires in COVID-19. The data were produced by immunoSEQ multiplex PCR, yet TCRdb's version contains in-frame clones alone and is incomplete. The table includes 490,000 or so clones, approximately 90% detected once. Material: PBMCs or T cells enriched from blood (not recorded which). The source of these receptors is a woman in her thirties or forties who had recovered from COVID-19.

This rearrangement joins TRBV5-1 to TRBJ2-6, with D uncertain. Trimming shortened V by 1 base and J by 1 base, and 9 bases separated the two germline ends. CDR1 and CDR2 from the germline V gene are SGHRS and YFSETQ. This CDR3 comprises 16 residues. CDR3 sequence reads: CASSLITGSGANVLTF. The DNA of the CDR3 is TGCGCCAGCAGCTTGATTACGGGTTCTGGGGCCAACGTCCTGACTTTC.

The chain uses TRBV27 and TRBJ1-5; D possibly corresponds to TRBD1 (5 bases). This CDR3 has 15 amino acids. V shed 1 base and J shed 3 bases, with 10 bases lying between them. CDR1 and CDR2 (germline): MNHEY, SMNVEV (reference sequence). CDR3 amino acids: CASSLLSGANQPQHF. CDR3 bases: TGTGCCAGCAGTTTATTAAGTGGGGCCAATCAGCCCCAGCATTTT.

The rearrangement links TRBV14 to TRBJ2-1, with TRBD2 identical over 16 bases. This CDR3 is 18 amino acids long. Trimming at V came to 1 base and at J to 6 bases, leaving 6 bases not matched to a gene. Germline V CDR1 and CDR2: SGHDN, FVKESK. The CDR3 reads CASSQGWGTSGRGNEQFF. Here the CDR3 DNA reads TGTGCCAGCAGCCAAGGATGGGGGACTAGCGGGAGGGGCAATGAGCAGTTCTTC.

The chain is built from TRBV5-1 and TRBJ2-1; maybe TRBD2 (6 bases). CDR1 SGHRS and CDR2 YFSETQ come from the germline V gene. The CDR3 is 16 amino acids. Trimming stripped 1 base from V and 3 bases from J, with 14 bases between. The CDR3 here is CASSLSGGKNYNEQFF. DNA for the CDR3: TGCGCCAGCAGCTTGTCGGGCGGGAAAAACTACAATGAGCAGTTCTTC.

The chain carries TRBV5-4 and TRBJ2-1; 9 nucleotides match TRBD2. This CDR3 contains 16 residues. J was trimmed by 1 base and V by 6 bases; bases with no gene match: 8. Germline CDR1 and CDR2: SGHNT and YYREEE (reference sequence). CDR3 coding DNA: TGTGCCAGCACCCCAGAGCTAGCGGGATCCTACAATGAGCAGTTCTTC. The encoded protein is CASTPELAGSYNEQFF.

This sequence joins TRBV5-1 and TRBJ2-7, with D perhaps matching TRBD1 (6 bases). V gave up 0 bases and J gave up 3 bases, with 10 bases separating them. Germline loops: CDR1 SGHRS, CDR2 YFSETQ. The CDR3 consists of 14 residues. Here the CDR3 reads CASSLAGRGYEQYF. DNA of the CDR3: TGCGCCAGCAGCTTGGCCGGCAGGGGCTACGAGCAGTACTTC.

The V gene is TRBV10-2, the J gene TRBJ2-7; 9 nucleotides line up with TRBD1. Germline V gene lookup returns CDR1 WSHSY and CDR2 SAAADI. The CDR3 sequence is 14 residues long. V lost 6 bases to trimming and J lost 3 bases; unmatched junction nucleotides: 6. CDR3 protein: CASRKPGQGYEQYF. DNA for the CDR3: TGCGCCAGCAGGAAACCGGGACAGGGCTACGAGCAGTACTTC.

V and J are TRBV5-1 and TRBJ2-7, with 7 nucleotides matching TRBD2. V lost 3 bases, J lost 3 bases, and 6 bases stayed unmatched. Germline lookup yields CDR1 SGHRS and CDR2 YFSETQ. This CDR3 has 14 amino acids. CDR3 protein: CASSSTTSYYEQYF. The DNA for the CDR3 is TGCGCCAGCAGCTCCACGACTAGCTACTACGAGCAGTACTTC.

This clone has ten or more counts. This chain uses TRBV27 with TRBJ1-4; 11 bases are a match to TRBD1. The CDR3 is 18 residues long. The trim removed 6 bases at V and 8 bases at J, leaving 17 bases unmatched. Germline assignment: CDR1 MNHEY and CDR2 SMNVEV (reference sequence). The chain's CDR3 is CASSPLHSDRGLGEKLFF. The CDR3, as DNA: TGTGCCAGCAGCCCACTCCATTCGGACAGGGGGCTAGGGGAAAAACTGTTTTTT.

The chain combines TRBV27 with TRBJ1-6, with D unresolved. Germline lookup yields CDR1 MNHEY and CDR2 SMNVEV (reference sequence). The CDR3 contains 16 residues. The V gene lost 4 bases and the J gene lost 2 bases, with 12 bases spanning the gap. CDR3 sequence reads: CASSSYHGAYNSPLHF. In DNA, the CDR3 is TGTGCCAGCAGTTCCTACCACGGGGCCTATAATTCACCCCTCCACTTT.

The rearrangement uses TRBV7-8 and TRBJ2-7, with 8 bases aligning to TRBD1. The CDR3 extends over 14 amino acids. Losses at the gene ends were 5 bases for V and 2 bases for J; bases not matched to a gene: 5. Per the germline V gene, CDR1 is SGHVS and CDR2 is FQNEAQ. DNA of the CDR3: TGTGCCAGCAGCCGCCAGGGGGCAACCTACGAGCAGTACTTC. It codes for CASSRQGATYEQYF.

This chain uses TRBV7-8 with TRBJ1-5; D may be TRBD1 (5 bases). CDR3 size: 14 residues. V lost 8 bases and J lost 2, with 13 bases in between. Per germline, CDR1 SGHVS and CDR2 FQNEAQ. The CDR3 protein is CASSPGDGNQPQHF. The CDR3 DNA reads TGTGCCAGCTCCCCGGGGGACGGCAATCAGCCCCAGCATTTT.

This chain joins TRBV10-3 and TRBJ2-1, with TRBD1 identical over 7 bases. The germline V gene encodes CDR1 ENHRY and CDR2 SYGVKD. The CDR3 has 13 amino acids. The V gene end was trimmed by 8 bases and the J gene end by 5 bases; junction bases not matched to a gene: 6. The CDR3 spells CAIPADRDNEQFF. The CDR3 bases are TGTGCCATCCCCGCAGACAGGGACAATGAGCAGTTCTTC.

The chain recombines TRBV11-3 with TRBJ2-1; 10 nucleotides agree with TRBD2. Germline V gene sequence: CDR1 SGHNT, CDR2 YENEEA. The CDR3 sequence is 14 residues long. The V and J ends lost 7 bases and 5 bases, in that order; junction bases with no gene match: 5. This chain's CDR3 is CASKAGGPHNEQFF. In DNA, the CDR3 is TGTGCCAGCAAAGCGGGAGGGCCCCACAATGAGCAGTTCTTC.

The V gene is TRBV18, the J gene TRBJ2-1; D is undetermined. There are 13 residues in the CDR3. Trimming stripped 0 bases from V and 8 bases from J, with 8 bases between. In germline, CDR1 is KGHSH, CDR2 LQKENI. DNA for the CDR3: TGTGCCAGCTCACCACCTATGTGGCATGAGCAGTTCTTC. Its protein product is CASSPPMWHEQFF.

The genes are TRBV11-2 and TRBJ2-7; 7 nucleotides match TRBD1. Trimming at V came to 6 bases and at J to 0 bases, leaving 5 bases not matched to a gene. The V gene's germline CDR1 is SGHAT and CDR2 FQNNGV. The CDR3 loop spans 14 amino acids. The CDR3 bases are TGTGCCAGCAGGGACAGGTCAAACTCCTACGAGCAGTACTTC. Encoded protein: CASRDRSNSYEQYF.

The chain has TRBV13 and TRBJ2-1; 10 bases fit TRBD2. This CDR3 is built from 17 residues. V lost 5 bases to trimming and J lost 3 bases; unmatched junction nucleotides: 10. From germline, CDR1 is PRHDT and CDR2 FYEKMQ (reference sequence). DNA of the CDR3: TGTGCCAGCAGCGGTCGAGGACTAGCGGCGAACTACAATGAGCAGTTCTTC. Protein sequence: CASSGRGLAANYNEQFF.

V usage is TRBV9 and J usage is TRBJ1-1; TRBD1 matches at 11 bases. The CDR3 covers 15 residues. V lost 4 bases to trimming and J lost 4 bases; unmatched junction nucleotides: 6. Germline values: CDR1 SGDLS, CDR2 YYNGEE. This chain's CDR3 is CASSKGQGATTEAFF. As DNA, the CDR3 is TGTGCCAGCAGCAAAGGACAGGGGGCGACCACTGAAGCTTTCTTT.

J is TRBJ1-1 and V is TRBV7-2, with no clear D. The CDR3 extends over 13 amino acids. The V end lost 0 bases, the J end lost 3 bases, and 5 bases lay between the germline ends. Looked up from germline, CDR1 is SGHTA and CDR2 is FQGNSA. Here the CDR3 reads CASSLAFDTEAFF. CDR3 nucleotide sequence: TGTGCCAGCAGCTTAGCCTTTGACACTGAAGCTTTCTTT.

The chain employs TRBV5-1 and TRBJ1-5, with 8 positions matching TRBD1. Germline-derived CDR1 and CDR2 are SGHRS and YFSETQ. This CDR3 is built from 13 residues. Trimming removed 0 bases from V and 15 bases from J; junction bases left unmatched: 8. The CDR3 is CASSLEQQGVRHF. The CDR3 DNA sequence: TGCGCCAGCAGCTTGGAGCAACAGGGGGTCCGGCATTTT.

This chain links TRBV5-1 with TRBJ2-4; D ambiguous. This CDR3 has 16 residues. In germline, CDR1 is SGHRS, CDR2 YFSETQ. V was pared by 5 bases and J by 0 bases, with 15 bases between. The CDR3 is CASSSNTVIAKNIQYF. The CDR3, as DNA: TGCGCCAGCAGTAGTAATACCGTCATAGCCAAAAACATTCAGTACTTC. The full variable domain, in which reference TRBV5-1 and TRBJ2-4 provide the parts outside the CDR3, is KAGVTQTPRYLIKTRGQQVTLSCSPISGHRSVSWYQQTPGQGLQFLFEYFSETQRNKGNFPGRFSGRQFSNSRSEMNVSTLELGDSALYLCASSSNTVIAKNIQYFGAGTRLSVL.

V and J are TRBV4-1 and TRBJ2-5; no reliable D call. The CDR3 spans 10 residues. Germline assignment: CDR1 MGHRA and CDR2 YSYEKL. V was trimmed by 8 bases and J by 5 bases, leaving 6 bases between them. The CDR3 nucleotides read TGCGCCAGCCCCGGGGAGACCCAGTACTTC. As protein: CASPGETQYF.

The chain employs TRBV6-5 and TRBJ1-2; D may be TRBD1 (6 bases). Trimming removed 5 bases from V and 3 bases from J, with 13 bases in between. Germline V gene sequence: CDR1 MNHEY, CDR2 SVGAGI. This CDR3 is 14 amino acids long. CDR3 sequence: CASSPDRTDYGYTF. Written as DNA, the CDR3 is TGTGCCAGCAGTCCCGACAGGACCGACTATGGCTACACCTTC.

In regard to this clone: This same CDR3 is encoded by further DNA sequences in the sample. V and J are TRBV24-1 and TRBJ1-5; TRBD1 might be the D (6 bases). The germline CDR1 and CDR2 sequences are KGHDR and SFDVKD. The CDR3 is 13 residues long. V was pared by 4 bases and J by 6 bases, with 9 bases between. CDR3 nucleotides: TGTGCCACCAGTGACCTCAGGGGTCAGCCCCAGCATTTT. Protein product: CATSDLRGQPQHF.

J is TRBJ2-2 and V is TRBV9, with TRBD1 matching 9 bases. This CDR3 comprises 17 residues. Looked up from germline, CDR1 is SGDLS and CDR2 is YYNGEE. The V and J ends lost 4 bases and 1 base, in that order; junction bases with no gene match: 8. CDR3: CASSYKPGQGNTGELFF. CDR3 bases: TGTGCCAGCAGCTACAAACCGGGACAGGGGAACACCGGGGAGCTGTTTTTT.

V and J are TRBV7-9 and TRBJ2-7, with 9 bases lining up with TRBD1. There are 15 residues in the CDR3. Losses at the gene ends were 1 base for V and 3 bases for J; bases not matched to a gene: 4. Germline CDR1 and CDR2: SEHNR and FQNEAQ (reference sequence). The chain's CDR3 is CASSLGWTGDYEQYF. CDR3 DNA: TGTGCCAGCAGCTTAGGCTGGACAGGGGACTACGAGCAGTACTTC.

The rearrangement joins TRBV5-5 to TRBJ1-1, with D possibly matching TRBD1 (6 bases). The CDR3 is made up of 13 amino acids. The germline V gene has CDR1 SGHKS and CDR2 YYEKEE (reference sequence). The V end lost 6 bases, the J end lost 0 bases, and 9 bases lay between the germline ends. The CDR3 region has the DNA TGTGCCAGCATCGGACAGCTGAACACTGAAGCTTTCTTT. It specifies CASIGQLNTEAFF.

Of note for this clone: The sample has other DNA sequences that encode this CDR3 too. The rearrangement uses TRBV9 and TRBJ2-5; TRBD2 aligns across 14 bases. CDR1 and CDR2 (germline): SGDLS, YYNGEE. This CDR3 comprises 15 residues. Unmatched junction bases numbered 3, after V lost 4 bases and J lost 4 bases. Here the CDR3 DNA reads TGTGCCAGCAGCCCCGGGACTAGCGGGAGAGAGACCCAGTACTTC. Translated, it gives CASSPGTSGRETQYF. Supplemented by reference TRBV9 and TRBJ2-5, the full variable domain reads DSGVTQTPKHLITATGQRVTLRCSPRSGDLSVYWYQQSLDQGLQFLIQYYNGEERAKGNILERFSAQQFPDLHSELNLSSLELGDSALYFCASSPGTSGRETQYFGPGTRLLVL.

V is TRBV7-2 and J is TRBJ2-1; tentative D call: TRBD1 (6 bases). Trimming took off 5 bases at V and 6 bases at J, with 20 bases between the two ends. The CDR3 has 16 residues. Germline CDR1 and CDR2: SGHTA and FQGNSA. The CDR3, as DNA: TGTGCCAGCAGCCCCGTGGGTGTGGGGGCCCCCAATGAGCAGTTCTTC. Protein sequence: CASSPVGVGAPNEQFF.

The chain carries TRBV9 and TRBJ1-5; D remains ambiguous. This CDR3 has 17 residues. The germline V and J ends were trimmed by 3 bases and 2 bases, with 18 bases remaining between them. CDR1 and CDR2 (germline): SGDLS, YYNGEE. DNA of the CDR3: TGTGCCAGCAGCGACACCCTGGAACTATCGGGCAATCAGCCCCAGCATTTT. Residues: CASSDTLELSGNQPQHF.